Listed here are 25 T cell receptor beta chains from one sample, sequenced in a study of beta chain features in type 1 diabetes. Sequencing targeted expressed TCRB transcripts, as all isolated RNA had been reverse transcribed. Assay used: immunoSEQ multiplex PCR; TCRdb lists only in-frame clones, some missing. The sample consists of about 370,000 clones, approximately 16% of them appearing once. The sequencing input was naive CD4+ T cells from blood. All receptors come from a young woman in good health.

This clone was seen only a few times. V is TRBV29-1 and J is TRBJ2-1; 12 bases are a match to TRBD2. V shed 4 bases, J shed 6 bases, and the junction held 4 bases outside the gene matches. The germline V gene encodes CDR1 SQVTM and CDR2 ANQGSEA. The CDR3 is 14 amino acids. The CDR3 bases are TGCAGCGTTGCCCTAGCGGGAGGGGCCAATGAGCAGTTCTTC. Its translation: CSVALAGGANEQFF.

The count of this clone is one. The chain employs TRBV4-2 and TRBJ2-1, with D possibly matching TRBD2 (6 bases). V was trimmed by 1 base and J by 0 bases, leaving 10 bases between them. The CDR3 has 16 residues. Germline V lookup: CDR1 LGHNA, CDR2 YNFKEQ. DNA of the CDR3: TGTGCCAGCAGCCAAGGGGACGGGAGCTCCTACAATGAGCAGTTCTTC. It is translated as CASSQGDGSSYNEQFF.

The rearrangement links TRBV5-1 to TRBJ2-1; 7 bases fit TRBD2. V shed 0 bases and J 6 bases; nucleotides not matched to a gene: 9. Germline values: CDR1 SGHRS, CDR2 YFSETQ. CDR3 length: 16 residues. This chain's CDR3 is CASSLDLGGPGNEQFF. Here the CDR3 DNA reads TGCGCCAGCAGCTTGGATCTGGGAGGGCCGGGCAATGAGCAGTTCTTC.

The genes are TRBV9 and TRBJ2-2; D might be TRBD2 (6 bases). CDR3 length equals 15 residues. Trimming removed 2 bases at V and 0 bases at J, with 8 bases between. Germline V gives CDR1 SGDLS, CDR2 YYNGEE. CDR3 DNA: TGTGCCAGCAGCGTGGGGGGAACGAACACCGGGGAGCTGTTTTTT. It translates to CASSVGGTNTGELFF.

The chain's CDR3 is CASESAPVADEQFF. CDR3 DNA sequence: TGTGCCAGCGAGAGTGCACCCGTTGCCGATGAGCAGTTCTTC. The gene calls are TRBV7-2 and TRBJ2-1, with no clear D. Deletions cut 8 bases from V and 8 bases from J, with 19 bases between. Germline lookup yields CDR1 SGHTA and CDR2 FQGNSA. The CDR3 length is 14 residues.

A few counts support this clone. The chain carries TRBV2 and TRBJ2-3, with 10 bases identical to TRBD1. The junction had 7 bases not matched to a gene; V was cut back by 7 bases and J by 6 bases. The CDR3 loop spans 14 amino acids. The germline V gene encodes CDR1 SNHLY and CDR2 FYNNEI. The CDR3 protein is CASTPTGGFDTQYF. CDR3 bases: TGTGCCAGCACCCCGACAGGGGGCTTCGATACGCAGTATTTT.

The chain recombines TRBV4-3 with TRBJ2-7, with TRBD1 matching over 8 bases. The length of the CDR3 is 17 residues. Trimming took 1 base from V and 0 from J; bases not matched to a gene: 8. Germline V gives CDR1 LGHNA, CDR2 YSLEER. The CDR3 nucleotides are TGCGCCAGCAGCCAAGCTCAGGGGGCGAGCGGCTCCTACGAGCAGTACTTC. Its protein is CASSQAQGASGSYEQYF.

This clone has more than one count but fewer than ten. The chain employs TRBV7-2 and TRBJ2-3; D call uncertain. Germline assignment: CDR1 SGHTA and CDR2 FQGNSA. Trimming stripped 11 bases from V and 5 bases from J, with 11 bases between. The length of the CDR3 is 11 residues. As DNA, the CDR3 is TGTGCCGTAGGCGGCCTAGATACGCAGTATTTT. Encoded protein: CAVGGLDTQYF.

In DNA form, the CDR3 reads TGTGCCATCAGCCGGGACTCGATCCAAGAGACCCAGTACTTC. Protein sequence: CAISRDSIQETQYF. This chain links TRBV10-3 with TRBJ2-5; tentative D call: TRBD2 (6 bases). There are 14 residues in the CDR3. Trimming removed 6 bases from V and 1 base from J, with 12 bases in between. Looked up from germline, CDR1 is ENHRY and CDR2 is SYGVKD.

V and J are TRBV5-4 and TRBJ2-2; 9 positions match TRBD2. The CDR3 totals 14 residues. From germline, CDR1 is SGHNT and CDR2 YYREEE (reference sequence). Losses at the gene ends were 4 bases for V and 4 bases for J; bases not matched to a gene: 2. The CDR3: CASSPGLATGELFF. In DNA, the CDR3 is TGTGCCAGCAGCCCGGGACTAGCCACCGGGGAGCTGTTTTTT.

The V call is TRBV15, the J call TRBJ2-3; TRBD1 matches at 7 bases. The germline V gene encodes CDR1 LNHNV and CDR2 YYDKDF (reference sequence). The ends lost 0 bases at V and 0 bases at J; junction bases unmatched: 6. CDR3 length equals 17 residues. As DNA, the CDR3 is TGTGCCACCAGCAGAGATGGGACAGCGATGAGCACAGATACGCAGTATTTT. Amino acid sequence: CATSRDGTAMSTDTQYF.

This rearrangement joins TRBV30 to TRBJ2-1; D is uncertain. V lost 2 bases to trimming and J lost 9 bases, with 11 bases between them. The CDR3 sequence is 12 residues long. The V gene's germline CDR1 is GTSNPN and CDR2 SVGIG (reference sequence). This chain's CDR3 is CAWSPLQVEQFF. DNA for the CDR3: TGTGCCTGGAGTCCGCTTCAGGTTGAGCAGTTCTTC.

This clone has just a few counts. The chain employs TRBV30 and TRBJ2-1; perhaps TRBD2 as D (5 bases). This CDR3 comprises 13 residues. The germline gives CDR1 GTSNPN, CDR2 SVGIG (reference sequence). Trimming removed 7 bases at V and 0 bases at J, with 10 bases between. The CDR3 loop reads CASTRDSYNEQFF. The CDR3, as DNA: TGTGCCTCAACACGGGACTCCTACAATGAGCAGTTCTTC.

This clone was seen a handful of times. V and J are TRBV29-1 and TRBJ2-2; 12 nucleotides align to TRBD1. CDR3 length: 15 residues. V dropped 6 bases and J dropped 8; count of bases not matched to a gene: 10. The germline gives CDR1 SQVTM, CDR2 ANQGSEA. The CDR3 region is CSVDPGQGAQGELFF. The CDR3 coding sequence is TGCAGCGTAGATCCGGGACAGGGGGCGCAGGGGGAGCTGTTTTTT.

This clone was detected a few times. The chain combines TRBV28 with TRBJ2-7; D is possibly TRBD1 (6 bases). Trimming shortened V by 3 bases and J by 2 bases, and 14 bases separated the two germline ends. Germline loops: CDR1 MDHEN, CDR2 SYDVKM. The CDR3 contains 15 residues. For the CDR3, the DNA is TGTGCCAGCAGTTTTACGGGACATTATACCTACGAGCAGTACTTC. This codes for CASSFTGHYTYEQYF. Variable domain in full (rest from reference TRBV28 and TRBJ2-7): DVKVTQSSRYLVKRTGEKVFLECVQDMDHENMFWYRQDPGLGLRLIYFSYDVKMKEKGDIPEGYSVSREKKERFSLILESASTNQTSMYLCASSFTGHYTYEQYFGPGTRLTVT.

The gene calls are TRBV5-1 and TRBJ1-1; no definite D call. Trimming cost V 1 base and J 7 bases, with 11 bases left between them. Germline lookup yields CDR1 SGHRS and CDR2 YFSETQ. The length of the CDR3 is 13 residues. CDR3 sequence: CASSLSPGGEAFF. The DNA for the CDR3 is TGCGCCAGCAGCTTGTCGCCGGGAGGTGAAGCTTTCTTT. Variable domain in full (rest from reference TRBV5-1 and TRBJ1-1): KAGVTQTPRYLIKTRGQQVTLSCSPISGHRSVSWYQQTPGQGLQFLFEYFSETQRNKGNFPGRFSGRQFSNSRSEMNVSTLELGDSALYLCASSLSPGGEAFFGQGTRLTVV.

Turning to this clone: This sample includes further DNA sequences coding for the same CDR3. The chain is built from TRBV5-1 and TRBJ2-7, with 12 bases aligning to TRBD1. This CDR3 has 14 amino acids. Germline lookup yields CDR1 SGHRS and CDR2 YFSETQ. The trim removed 4 bases at V and 2 bases at J, leaving 1 base unmatched. CDR3 protein: CASSRDRGPYEQYF. The CDR3 DNA sequence: TGCGCCAGCAGCAGGGACAGGGGGCCCTACGAGCAGTACTTC.

In its sample, this clone was seen a few times. This sequence joins TRBV7-2 and TRBJ2-1; 12 nucleotides line up with TRBD2. V was clipped by 5 bases and J by 0 bases; unmatched bases: 11. CDR1 and CDR2 (germline): SGHTA, FQGNSA. This CDR3 contains 19 residues. CDR3: CASSPFRTSGASSYNEQFF. In nucleotides, the CDR3 is TGTGCCAGCAGCCCCTTCCGGACTAGCGGGGCCAGCTCCTACAATGAGCAGTTCTTC.

There are a few counts of this clone. The chain joins TRBV5-1 to TRBJ1-1; D unclear. Germline V lookup: CDR1 SGHRS, CDR2 YFSETQ. The CDR3 consists of 13 residues. V was clipped by 0 bases and J by 0 bases, with 3 bases between them. CDR3 residues: CASSLGVNTEAFF. The CDR3, as DNA: TGCGCCAGCAGCTTGGGAGTGAACACTGAAGCTTTCTTT.

This chain links TRBV30 with TRBJ1-5, with D tentatively TRBD1 (5 bases). The CDR3 sequence is 14 residues long. The V gene lost 5 bases and the J gene lost 2 bases, with 13 bases spanning the gap. Germline V CDR1 and CDR2: GTSNPN, SVGIG (reference sequence). The CDR3 region has the DNA TGTGCCTGGGCCCTCTGGGGGGGCAATCAGCCCCAGCATTTT. Translating it yields CAWALWGGNQPQHF.

This clone appeared a few times. The rearrangement uses TRBV25-1 and TRBJ1-5; D perhaps matches TRBD1 (5 bases). The ends were cut back, 1 base at V and 3 bases at J, with 10 bases in the middle. CDR3 size: 15 residues. Germline-derived CDR1 and CDR2 are MGHDK and SYGVNS. CDR3 region: CASSESRGLNQPQHF. DNA for the CDR3: TGTGCCAGCAGTGAATCTAGGGGCCTCAATCAGCCCCAGCATTTT.

This clone turned up a few times. The CDR3 DNA is TGTGCCAGCAGCATGGGACAGGGCCACGAGCAGTACTTC. As protein: CASSMGQGHEQYF. V usage is TRBV5-6 and J usage is TRBJ2-7; 9 positions match TRBD1. The germline CDR1 and CDR2 sequences are SGHDT and YYEEEE. J gave up 5 bases and V 4 bases, and 4 bases lay outside the gene matches. The CDR3 runs to 13 residues.

This CDR3 reads CASKLYRADTEAFF. The CDR3 DNA sequence: TGCGCCAGCAAACTTTACAGGGCGGACACTGAAGCTTTCTTT. V and J are TRBV5-1 and TRBJ1-1; the D gene is possibly TRBD1 (6 bases). There are 14 residues in the CDR3. Deletions cut 6 bases from V and 3 bases from J, with 15 bases between. Per germline, CDR1 SGHRS and CDR2 YFSETQ.

This clone was found a few times. The rearrangement links TRBV5-6 to TRBJ2-1; 13 bases are a match to TRBD2. V lost 4 bases to trimming and J lost 7 bases; unmatched junction nucleotides: 8. Germline-derived CDR1 and CDR2 are SGHDT and YYEEEE. CDR3 length: 16 amino acids. The CDR3 sequence: CASSLRTSGGTNEQFF. The CDR3 DNA sequence: TGTGCCAGCAGCCTCAGGACTAGCGGGGGCACAAATGAGCAGTTCTTC.

The sample holds a few counts of this clone. The CDR3 region is CASSSWAGYQPQHF. The CDR3 DNA reads TGTGCCAGCAGTTCATGGGCAGGGTATCAGCCCCAGCATTTT. The J gene is TRBJ1-5, the V gene TRBV25-1; TRBD1 might be the D (5 bases). Trimming removed 5 bases from V and 5 bases from J, with 13 bases in between. This CDR3 is built from 14 residues. Germline V gives CDR1 MGHDK, CDR2 SYGVNS.